This record concerns one TCR beta chain sequence. Its antigen is unknown. Per-nucleotide qualities are absent, and no much larger clonotype sits a single base away. The cysteine opens and the phenylalanine closes a CDR3 of 13 amino acids. The CDR3 DNA has 39 bases and is translated from base 1. Via the germline V gene, CDR1 is KGHSH and CDR2 LQKENI. Between the V and J ends, shortened by 1 base and 4 bases respectively, the junction contains 7 bases. The data were obtained in a study of human T cells and chemical hapten exposure (dated by TCRdb to the early 2020s). About the investigation overall: For sensitization, 2% DPC in acetone was applied to a 2 cm by 2 cm area of upper inner arm skin. Throughout the study period of about 25 weeks, patients also received therapeutic DPC doses to the scalp every week. Patch testing was performed on the upper back with Finn chambers containing 0.01% DPC, and the patch tests were scored after 6 days according to International Contact Dermatitis Research Group standards. Most of the patients in the cohort were female, and the cohort covered alopecia areata with under or over 50% scalp involvement, alopecia totalis and alopecia universalis. Libraries were pooled for sequencing, and variation in per-sample TCR yields was attributed mainly to small differences in library volumes within the pool. Peripheral blood TCR repertoire changes were tracked in vivo in alopecia patients during primary and secondary sensitization to the hapten diphenylcyclopropenone (DPC). Blood samples were taken from patients before sensitization (week 0) and then at 2, 6 and about 24 weeks after DPC sensitization. Twenty-nine alopecia patients provided blood for TCR sequencing at one to four time points (pre-sensitization, 2, 6 and 24 weeks). Findings and caveats that apply to the study as a whole: The number of PT1 expanded TCRs positively correlated with patch test score, significant at thresholds 8, 16 and 32 but not 4. After repeated subsampling, the strength of the expansion versus patch-test correlation and the threshold at which it became significant changed. The number of TCRs above 1 in 1000 frequency did not change with DPC sensitization; there was no evidence of global repertoire structure alterations. Expanded TCRs formed significantly more large CDR3 similarity clusters than pre-sensitization or healthy control sets, consistent with antigen-driven responses. Because all patients had alopecia, a presumed autoimmune disease, the immune response of the patients might differ from that of healthy individuals.

The time point label of this sample denotes: patch test 1, 2 weeks after DPC sensitization. The sample's treatment or condition, from its label and the paper: therapeutic diphenylcyclopropenone sensitization with weekly scalp DPC. At each patch-test visit, blood was drawn before the patch test was applied. Patients were eligible if aged 18 to 70, diagnosed with alopecia and judged suitable for DPC therapy, and pregnant patients were excluded. Total RNA was extracted from unfractionated whole blood that had been collected in Tempus Blood RNA tubes. The library relied on RACE. Sequencing took place on a NextSeq 500. Library preparation attached unique molecular identifiers to individual cDNA molecules for quantitative, reproducible TCR counting. From each blood RNA sample, both TCR alpha and TCR beta chains were sequenced. As for how the authors treated the data: A median of around 100,000 TCRs per sample was observed, with a range of 23,224 to 690,600. V, J and CDR3 annotation of the TCR reads was carried out using the Decombinator software suite. Every sample was subsampled to the same number of TCRs (28,000) for the PS versus PT1 abundance plots. Expanded TCRs were defined as absent before sensitization and observed at least eight times at the 2-week time point. TCRdb trimmed the raw reads at Q25, called clones with MiXCR and kept productive beta chains. Merged by CDR3 protein, the rows form single entries marked with the most common genes and DNA. TCRdb assigned the V and J calls; the authors' analysis was not used. Present in this sample are just under 350,000 distinct CDR3 sequences, approximately 6.9% of which were seen just once. The ten biggest clones cover approximately 8% of the sample.

The receptor was isolated from a woman under 30 with alopecia areata. Some clones in this sample may be carry-over from other donors' samples. The sequencing here drew on whole blood, taken in connection with sensitization to the hapten diphenylcyclopropenone (DPC). The V gene is TRBV18 and the J gene is TRBJ1-1; a confident D gene designation cannot be given. The DNA sequence follows: TGTGCCAGCTCACCACGGGGATTCACTGAAGCTTTCTTT. Translation gives CASSPRGFTEAFF.